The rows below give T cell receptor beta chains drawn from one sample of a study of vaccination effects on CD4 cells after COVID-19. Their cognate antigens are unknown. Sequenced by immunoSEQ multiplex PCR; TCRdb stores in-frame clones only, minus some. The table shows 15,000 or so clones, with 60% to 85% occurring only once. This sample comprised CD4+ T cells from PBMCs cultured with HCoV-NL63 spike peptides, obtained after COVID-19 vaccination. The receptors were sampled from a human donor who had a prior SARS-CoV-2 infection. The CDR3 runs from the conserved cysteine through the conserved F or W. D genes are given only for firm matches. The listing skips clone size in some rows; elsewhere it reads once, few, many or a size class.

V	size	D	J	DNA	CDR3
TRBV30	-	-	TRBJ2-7	TGTGCCTGGACCCCATTTTGGGGGTCCTACGAGCAGTACTTC	CAWTPFWGSYEQYF
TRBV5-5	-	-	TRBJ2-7	TGTGCCAGCAGCTTTCTCGGCAGGCAAACCTACGAGCAGTACTTC	CASSFLGRQTYEQYF
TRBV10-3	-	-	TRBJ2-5	TGTGCCATCAAGGGCGGCCAAGAGACCCAGTACTTC	CAIKGGQETQYF
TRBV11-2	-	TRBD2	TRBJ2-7	TGTGCCAGCAGACCTCTCTCGCGGGAGGGCTCCTACGAGCAGTACTTC	CASRPLSREGSYEQYF
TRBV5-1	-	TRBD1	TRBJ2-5	TGCGCCAGCAGCCAAACGGGACAGGGGGCGCGGGAGACCCAGTACTTC	CASSQTGQGARETQYF
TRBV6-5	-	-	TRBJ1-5	TGTGCCAGCAGGTCGGGACCCAATCAGCCCCAGCATTTT	CASRSGPNQPQHF
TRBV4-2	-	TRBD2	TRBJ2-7	TGTGCCAGCAGCCAAGACGGGACTAGCGGGGACCTCGAGCAGTACTTC	CASSQDGTSGDLEQYF
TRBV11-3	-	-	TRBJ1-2	TGTGCCAGCAGCAGAACCGGGTTCAATCAAAGGGCATTAGGCTACACCTTC	CASSRTGFNQRALGYTF
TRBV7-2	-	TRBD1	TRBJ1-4	TGTGCCAGCAGCTTAGGTCCCCGGCAAACGGGACAGGGGAATGAAAAACTGTTTTTT	CASSLGPRQTGQGNEKLFF
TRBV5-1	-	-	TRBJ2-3	TGCGCCAGCAGCTTGCTCAACCCCACAGATACGCAGTATTTT	CASSLLNPTDTQYF
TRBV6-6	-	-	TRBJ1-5	TGTGCCAGCTGTCCCGTGACTTGGGGAGGAGAACAGCCCCAGCATTTT	CASCPVTWGGEQPQHF
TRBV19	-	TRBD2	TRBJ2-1	TGTGCCAGTAAACCAATAGCGGGTGGATCCAAGCAGTTCTTC	CASKPIAGGSKQFF
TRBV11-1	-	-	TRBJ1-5	TGTGCCAGCAGCTTAGGTATTTATCAGCCCCAGCATTTT	CASSLGIYQPQHF
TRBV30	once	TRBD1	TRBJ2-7	TGTGCCTGGAGAGGGACAGGGGTCTACGAGCAGTACTTC	CAWRGTGVYEQYF
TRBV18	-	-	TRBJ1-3	TGTGCCAGCTCGCCCCAGAGCGCCTCTGGAAACACCATATATTTT	CASSPQSASGNTIYF
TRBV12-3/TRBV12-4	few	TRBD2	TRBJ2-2	TGTGCCACCGGGGGGAGAACCGGGGAGCTGTTTTTT	CATGGRTGELFF
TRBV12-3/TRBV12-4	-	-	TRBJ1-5	TGTGCCAGCAGACGAGGGAGACCCGAGCATTTT	CASRRGRPEHF
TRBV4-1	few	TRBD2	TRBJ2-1	TGCGCCAGCAGCCGGCGAGGCCGACTAGCGGGGGAAGATGAGCAGTTCTTC	CASSRRGRLAGEDEQFF
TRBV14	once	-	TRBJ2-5	TGTGCCAGCAGCCAATCGTTATTCACCACGCGGGAAGAAGAGACCCAGTACTTC	CASSQSLFTTREEETQYF
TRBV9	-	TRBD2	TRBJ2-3	TGTGCCAGCAGCGTTAGGACTAGCGGGGGGGATCCAGTTACGCAGTATTTT	CASSVRTSGGDPVTQYF